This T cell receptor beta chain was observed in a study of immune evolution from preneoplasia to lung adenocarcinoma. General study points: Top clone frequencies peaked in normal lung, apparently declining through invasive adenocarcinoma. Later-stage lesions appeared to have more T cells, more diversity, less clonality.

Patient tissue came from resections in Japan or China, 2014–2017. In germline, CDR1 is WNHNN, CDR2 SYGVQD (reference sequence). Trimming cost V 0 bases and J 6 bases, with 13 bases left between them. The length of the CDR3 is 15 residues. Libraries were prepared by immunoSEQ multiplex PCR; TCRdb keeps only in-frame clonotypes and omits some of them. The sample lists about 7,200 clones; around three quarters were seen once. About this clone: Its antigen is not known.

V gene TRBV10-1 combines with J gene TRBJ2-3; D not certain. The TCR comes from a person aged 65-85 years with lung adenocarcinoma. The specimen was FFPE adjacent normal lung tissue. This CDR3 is CASSESNPYSDTQYF. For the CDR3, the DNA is TGCGCCAGCAGTGAGTCGAACCCGTACTCGGATACGCAGTATTTT.